The entry that follows covers one TCR beta chain sequence. The antigen remains undetermined. The CDR3 has 15 amino acids. Losses at the gene ends were 6 bases for V and 7 bases for J; bases not matched to a gene: 12. Per the germline V gene, CDR1 is SQVTM and CDR2 is ANQGSEA. An even split of each subset's genomic DNA across several immunoSEQ plates was performed. Assay used: immunoSEQ multiplex PCR; TCRdb lists only in-frame clones, some missing. Counted here are around 1.9 million clones, around 95% occurring once; the ten biggest clones make up 1.5% to 2%. This sample was taken from a study of shared clonotypes between healthy human individuals. CD8 cells regarded as naive lacked CD45RO, were positively chosen for CCR7, and omitted terminally differentiated effector memory CD45RA+ cells. Study results and caveats: Memory subsets generally showed lower estimated richness than naive subsets. Clonotype sharing among donors, it was expected, would be affected by sequencing depth. Non-shared clonotypes had lower generation probabilities than clonotypes shared by all four sorted-subset donors.

What was sequenced was naive CD8+ T cells from PBMCs. The chain recombines TRBV29-1 with TRBJ2-3; 11 bases align to TRBD1. This TCR was sampled from a man between 18 and 35 years old in good health. Some clones in this sample may be carry-over from other donors' samples. In DNA form, the CDR3 reads TGCAGCGTCAGTGGACAGGGGGCGGATTTTAATACGCAGTATTTT. Its protein product is CSVSGQGADFNTQYF.